This T cell receptor (beta chain) stems from a study of early T cells in non-severe SARS-CoV-2 infection. Via MiXCR, TCRdb re-called the 5' RACE reads, giving one row per CDR3 protein. The table includes more than 65,000 distinct CDR3 sequences, roughly 15% detected once. Germline V gene lookup returns CDR1 KGHSH and CDR2 LQKENI. The CDR3 loop spans 15 amino acids. On this clonotype itself: A junction boundary mismatches the germline segment, possibly from a read error.

The material was whole blood, obtained at baseline. This clonotype was sampled from an adult who was a healthcare worker with PCR-confirmed SARS-CoV-2 infection or an uninfected control (not recorded which). The V call is TRBV18, the J call TRBJ1-4; D may be TRBD1 (6 bases). Written as DNA, the CDR3 is TGTGTCAGCTCACCGCCTCGGACAGCCTATGAAAAACTGTTTTTT. Translating gives CVSSPPRTAYEKLFF.